The TCR beta chain under discussion was sequenced for a study of CD8 T cells in Susac syndrome. V lost 8 bases, J lost 2 bases, and 10 bases lay in between. The CDR3 covers 12 residues. Germline CDR1 and CDR2: SNHLY and FYNNEI. With random hexamers, about 0.45 to 1 ug RNA was reverse transcribed. The CDR3 of TCR beta was amplified by immunoSEQ multiplex PCR across 54 Vbeta and 13 Jbeta. TCRdb re-called the immunoSEQ multiplex PCR reads through MiXCR, storing one row per CDR3 protein. The sample has just over 150,000 distinct CDR3 sequences, approximately 95% seen once. Patients with Susac syndrome met the recently defined diagnostic criteria for definite or probable disease.

This TCR was sampled from a human donor with Susac syndrome. The chain links TRBV2 to TRBJ2-7; D is undetermined. The specimen sequenced was CD4+ T cells from PBMCs. CDR3 sequence: CASARRAYEQYF. CDR3 coding DNA: TGTGCCAGCGCGCGTAGGGCCTACGAGCAGTACTTC.